Presented here are 29 T cell receptor beta chains from one specimen sequenced in a study of T cell responses to AZD1222 COVID-19 vaccine. Data came from immunoSEQ multiplex PCR; TCRdb stores just in-frame clones and leaves some out. In the table there are 95,000 to 150,000 clones, roughly 90% of which are singletons. The sequencing used peripheral blood, collected on day 0 of AZD1222 vaccination. These receptors were obtained from an adult in good health.

The rearrangement joins TRBV7-9 to TRBJ2-3, with 14 bases aligning to TRBD2. The CDR3 covers 16 residues. Trimming removed 4 bases from V and 6 bases from J; junction bases left unmatched: 6. The germline CDR1 and CDR2 sequences are SEHNR and FQNEAQ (reference sequence). CDR3 sequence (DNA): TGTGCCAGCAGCTCAACGGGACTAGCGGGGGTGGATACGCAGTATTTT. Translating it yields CASSSTGLAGVDTQYF.

The gene calls are TRBV27 and TRBJ1-5; 8 bases map to TRBD1. Looked up from germline, CDR1 is MNHEY and CDR2 is SMNVEV (reference sequence). There are 14 residues in the CDR3. V gave up 5 bases and J gave up 7 bases; unmatched junction bases: 7. In DNA form, the CDR3 reads TGTGCCAGCAGTGAAGGGACAGGATTACAGCCCCAGCATTTT. This codes for CASSEGTGLQPQHF.

This clone was seen only once. The chain has TRBV30 and TRBJ1-5; 7 bases align to TRBD1. This CDR3 spans 14 amino acids. CDR1 is GTSNPN, CDR2 SVGIG, per germline (reference sequence). V gave up 1 base and J gave up 4 bases; unmatched junction bases: 4. The CDR3 nucleotides read TGTGCCTGGAGTGAGGGACAGCTAAATCAGCCCCAGCATTTT. This translates into CAWSEGQLNQPQHF.

This chain links TRBV28 with TRBJ1-4, with D unclear. CDR3 size: 14 residues. The V gene's germline CDR1 is MDHEN and CDR2 SYDVKM. Trimming cost V 1 base and J 7 bases, with 10 bases left between them. This CDR3 reads CASSLFSTGEKLFF. Written as DNA, the CDR3 is TGTGCCAGCAGTTTATTCAGTACGGGTGAAAAACTGTTTTTT.

This chain uses TRBV11-2 with TRBJ1-2; D remains ambiguous. V shed 5 bases and J shed 1 base, with 11 bases lying between them. The V gene's germline CDR1 is SGHAT and CDR2 FQNNGV. This CDR3 has 14 amino acids. CDR3 protein: CASSPNPVNYGYTF. CDR3 in DNA: TGTGCCAGCAGCCCTAACCCGGTTAACTATGGCTACACCTTC.

The chain links TRBV6-5 to TRBJ1-3; D may be TRBD1 (5 bases). The CDR3 is made up of 15 amino acids. In germline, CDR1 is MNHEY, CDR2 SVGAGI. V lost 4 bases, J lost 1 base, and 11 bases lay in between. The CDR3 spells CASSSGGSSGNTIYF. In nucleotides, the CDR3 is TGTGCCAGCAGTTCGGGGGGTTCGTCTGGAAACACCATATATTTT.

The V gene is TRBV7-8, the J gene TRBJ2-1; D is ambiguous. Trimming took 0 bases from V and 4 from J, leaving 7 bases between them. The CDR3 spans 14 residues. Germline CDR1 reads SGHVS; CDR2 reads FQNEAQ. Written as DNA, the CDR3 is TGTGCCAGCAGCTTAGCCGCCTCATACAATGAGCAGTTCTTC. Translating gives CASSLAASYNEQFF.

The chain links TRBV4-3 to TRBJ1-4; no firm D call. The V and J ends lost 3 bases and 7 bases respectively, with 18 bases between them. The CDR3 runs to 16 residues. Germline CDR1 LGHNA, CDR2 YSLEER. The CDR3 sequence is CASSQGFGKVSEKLFF. The CDR3 DNA follows: TGCGCCAGCAGCCAGGGGTTCGGGAAGGTCTCTGAAAAACTGTTTTTT.

The chain uses TRBV18 and TRBJ1-6; a possible D gene is TRBD1 (5 bases). The CDR3 covers 14 residues. CDR1 is KGHSH and CDR2 is LQKENI in the germline V gene. V was trimmed by 5 bases and J by 7 bases, leaving 12 bases between them. This chain's CDR3 is CASSTTGPNSPLHF. The CDR3 DNA sequence: TGTGCCAGCTCAACCACAGGCCCCAATTCACCCCTCCACTTT.

Note on this clone: A junction boundary mismatches the germline segment, possibly from a read error. The rearrangement joins TRBV7-7 to TRBJ2-5; perhaps TRBD2 as D (6 bases). This CDR3 contains 14 residues. The germline V gene has CDR1 SSHAT and CDR2 FNYEAQ (reference sequence). CDR3 in DNA: TGTGCTAGCAGCCGGCGGGGTGGGCAAGAGACCCAGTACTTC. Translating gives CASSRRGGQETQYF.

The table lists this clone with a few counts. The chain carries TRBV27 and TRBJ1-1; D is unclear. The germline V gene encodes CDR1 MNHEY and CDR2 SMNVEV (reference sequence). V gave up 1 base and J gave up 2 bases, with 5 bases separating them. The CDR3 covers 13 residues. CDR3 nucleotides: TGTGCCAGCAGTTTATACCTTAACACTGAAGCTTTCTTT. It translates to CASSLYLNTEAFF.

The J gene is TRBJ2-5, the V gene TRBV19, with D tentatively TRBD1 (5 bases). The V end lost 6 bases, the J end lost 5 bases, and 7 bases lay between the germline ends. The CDR3 extends over 11 amino acids. CDR1 and CDR2 (germline): LNHDA, SQIVND (reference sequence). For the CDR3, the DNA is TGTGCCAGTAGGGGGCGGGAGACCCAGTACTTC. As protein: CASRGRETQYF.

Here the CDR3 DNA reads TGTGCCAGCAGCCTTAGCGGGGGGAAGAACAATGAGCAGTTCTTC. It yields the protein CASSLSGGKNNEQFF. The chain carries TRBV7-2 and TRBJ2-1, with 10 bases fitting TRBD2. CDR3 length equals 15 residues. J lost 5 bases, V lost 5 bases, and 6 bases had no gene match. Germline-derived CDR1 and CDR2 are SGHTA and FQGNSA. Full variable domain (outside the CDR3, taken from reference TRBV7-2 and TRBJ2-1): GAGVSQSPSNKVTEKGKDVELRCDPISGHTALYWYRQSLGQGLEFLIYFQGNSAPDKSGLPSDRFSAERTGGSVSTLTIQRTQQEDSAVYLCASSLSGGKNNEQFFGPGTRLTVL.

The rearrangement links TRBV28 to TRBJ1-4, with D possibly matching TRBD1 (6 bases). The CDR3 is made up of 16 amino acids. CDR1 MDHEN and CDR2 SYDVKM come from the germline V gene. Trimming stripped 6 bases from V and 7 bases from J, with 21 bases between. The DNA of the CDR3 is TGTGCCAGCAGCACCTTTTGGGAACAGGGTGGTGAAAAACTGTTTTTT. As protein: CASSTFWEQGGEKLFF.

Remarks on this clone: Other DNA sequences in the sample encode the same CDR3. J is TRBJ1-2 and V is TRBV19, with D possibly TRBD1 on 6 matching bases. Germline CDR1 and CDR2: LNHDA and SQIVND (reference sequence). This CDR3 is built from 13 residues. Trimming removed 5 bases from V and 2 bases from J, with 9 bases in between. The CDR3 is CASSPQGNYGYTF. CDR3 nucleotides: TGTGCCAGTAGTCCACAGGGAAACTATGGCTACACCTTC. Complete variable domain (other parts from reference TRBV19 and TRBJ1-2): DGGITQSPKYLFRKEGQNVTLSCEQNLNHDAMYWYRQDPGQGLRLIYYSQIVNDFQKGDIAEGYSVSREKKESFPLTVTSAQKNPTAFYLCASSPQGNYGYTFGSGTRLTVV.

The chain employs TRBV6-5 and TRBJ2-3; a weak D match, TRBD2 (6 bases). Trimming took off 1 base at V and 0 bases at J, with 11 bases between the two ends. CDR1 and CDR2 from the germline V gene are MNHEY and SVGAGI. This CDR3 is 16 amino acids long. CDR3: CASSYWAGRSTDTQYF. CDR3 in DNA: TGTGCCAGCAGTTACTGGGCGGGAAGGAGCACAGATACGCAGTATTTT.

The chain links TRBV12-5 to TRBJ2-3; 9 nucleotides match TRBD2. This CDR3 spans 13 amino acids. Germline CDR1 is LGHNT and CDR2 is FRNRAP. The V segment lost 10 bases and the J segment 7 bases; nucleotides outside the gene matches: 9. The CDR3: CAIGAGGPYTQYF. The CDR3 DNA sequence: TGTGCTATTGGGGCGGGGGGGCCGTATACGCAGTATTTT.

V gene TRBV28 combines with J gene TRBJ2-1, with D hard to call. Germline-derived CDR1 and CDR2 are MDHEN and SYDVKM. The CDR3 has 16 residues. V lost 5 bases, J lost 1 base, and 15 bases lay in between. The CDR3 sequence is CASSRRRARSYNEQFF. The CDR3 coding sequence is TGTGCCAGCAGTCGACGAAGAGCGCGGTCCTACAATGAGCAGTTCTTC.

The chain combines TRBV19 with TRBJ1-2, with D maybe TRBD1 (6 bases). Between the trimmed V and J ends, which lost 7 bases and 3 bases, there was a span of 24 bases. The CDR3 totals 17 residues. Germline V CDR1 and CDR2: LNHDA, SQIVND (reference sequence). The CDR3 is CASIQGTQLGDDYGYTF. CDR3 coding DNA: TGTGCCAGTATTCAGGGGACGCAGTTAGGGGACGACTATGGCTACACCTTC. The whole variable domain, remainder taken from reference TRBV19 and TRBJ1-2, is DGGITQSPKYLFRKEGQNVTLSCEQNLNHDAMYWYRQDPGQGLRLIYYSQIVNDFQKGDIAEGYSVSREKKESFPLTVTSAQKNPTAFYLCASIQGTQLGDDYGYTFGSGTRLTVV.

The table lists this clone with a count of one. The chain uses TRBV11-3 and TRBJ2-1; 7 nucleotides align to TRBD2. The CDR3 length is 16 residues. The V gene's germline CDR1 is SGHNT and CDR2 YENEEA. Trimming cost V 3 bases and J 3 bases; bases outside gene matches: 8. The DNA of the CDR3 is TGTGCCAGCAGCTTTCTAGCGGAGGCGGGCTACAATGAGCAGTTCTTC. It codes for CASSFLAEAGYNEQFF.

The genes are TRBV4-2 and TRBJ1-2; D ambiguous. The germline CDR1 and CDR2 sequences are LGHNA and YNFKEQ. CDR3 length equals 14 residues. V was pared by 0 bases and J by 7 bases, with 12 bases between. CDR3 sequence: CASSQDPRAGGYTF. DNA of the CDR3: TGTGCCAGCAGCCAAGATCCCCGGGCAGGTGGCTACACCTTC.

This clone was seen a few times. CDR3 DNA: TGCAGAGAAATAGGGACAGGAGACGAGCAGTACTTC. Translation: CREIGTGDEQYF. The V call is TRBV29-1, the J call TRBJ2-7; 8 nucleotides match TRBD1. The CDR3 spans 12 residues. CDR1 and CDR2 from the germline V gene are SQVTM and ANQGSEA.

This clone was recorded only once. The chain links TRBV19 to TRBJ1-5, with 7 nucleotides matching TRBD1. The CDR3 has 14 amino acids. Unmatched junction bases numbered 3, after V lost 2 bases and J lost 5 bases. CDR1 and CDR2 (germline): LNHDA, SQIVND (reference sequence). This CDR3 reads CASSIRQGDQPQHF. CDR3 sequence (DNA): TGTGCCAGTAGTATAAGACAGGGAGATCAGCCCCAGCATTTT.

The chain combines TRBV7-9 with TRBJ2-4; no clear D. Trimming took off 4 bases at V and 0 bases at J, with 10 bases between the two ends. Per germline, CDR1 SEHNR and CDR2 FQNEAQ (reference sequence). The CDR3 totals 15 residues. In DNA form, the CDR3 reads TGTGCCAGCAGCTCGGAACTACTAGCCAAAAACATTCAGTACTTC. Its translation is CASSSELLAKNIQYF.

The genes are TRBV10-1 and TRBJ1-4, with D tentatively TRBD1 (5 bases). The CDR3 sequence is 16 residues long. CDR1 and CDR2 from the germline V gene are WNHNN and SYGVQD (reference sequence). Trimming took off 7 bases at V and 0 bases at J, with 15 bases between the two ends. The DNA for the CDR3 is TGCGCCAGCATAATATCAGGGAAACCAACTAATGAAAAACTGTTTTTT. This translates into CASIISGKPTNEKLFF.

This chain connects TRBV19 to TRBJ2-1; D may correspond to TRBD1 or TRBD2 (6 bases each). Germline V gene data show CDR1 as LNHDA and CDR2 as SQIVND (reference sequence). The CDR3 is made up of 15 amino acids. V shed 2 bases and J shed 7 bases, with 15 bases lying between them. CDR3 sequence (DNA): TGTGCCAGTAGTATATCCGGACGAGGGGGGAATGAGCAGTTCTTC. This translates into CASSISGRGGNEQFF.

The genes are TRBV4-2 and TRBJ2-2; 9 bases match TRBD2. With V trimmed by 7 bases and J by 5 bases, 5 bases remained unmatched. The CDR3 is made up of 14 amino acids. Germline CDR1 and CDR2: LGHNA and YNFKEQ. In DNA form, the CDR3 reads TGTGCCAGCAACCTAGCGGGAAGAACCGGGGAGCTGTTTTTT. This translates into CASNLAGRTGELFF.

The chain carries TRBV27 and TRBJ2-7; no definite D call. CDR1 and CDR2 from the germline V gene are MNHEY and SMNVEV (reference sequence). Trimming removed 7 bases from V and 6 bases from J, with 10 bases in between. This CDR3 has 11 amino acids. CDR3 DNA: TGTGCCAGCAAGGGTTATCTCGAGCAGTACTTC. Amino acid sequence: CASKGYLEQYF.

This rearrangement joins TRBV4-2 to TRBJ1-6, with TRBD1 matching over 9 bases. The V gene end was trimmed by 1 base and the J gene end by 6 bases; junction bases not matched to a gene: 4. The CDR3 runs to 16 residues. Per germline, CDR1 LGHNA and CDR2 YNFKEQ. The CDR3 spells CASSQAGQGTNSPLHF. In DNA, the CDR3 is TGTGCCAGCAGCCAAGCCGGACAGGGGACTAATTCACCCCTCCACTTT.